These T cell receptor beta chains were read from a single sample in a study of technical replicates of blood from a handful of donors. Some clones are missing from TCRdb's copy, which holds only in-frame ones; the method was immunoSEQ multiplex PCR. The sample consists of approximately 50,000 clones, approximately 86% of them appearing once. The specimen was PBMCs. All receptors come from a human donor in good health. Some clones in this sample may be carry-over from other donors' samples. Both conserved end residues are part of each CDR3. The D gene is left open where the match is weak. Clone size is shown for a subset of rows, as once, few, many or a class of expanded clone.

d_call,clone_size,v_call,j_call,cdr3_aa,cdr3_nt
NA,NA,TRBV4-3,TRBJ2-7,CASSQGSFQGSYEQYF,TGCGCCAGCAGCCAAGGGTCCTTTCAGGGGTCGTACGAGCAGTACTTC
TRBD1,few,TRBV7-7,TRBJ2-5,CASSSTGGRETQYF,TGTGCCAGCAGCTCTACAGGGGGCCGGGAGACCCAGTACTTC
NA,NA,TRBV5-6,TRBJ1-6,CASSLLGKSSYNSPLHF,TGTGCCAGCAGCTTGCTGGGCAAAAGCTCCTATAATTCACCCCTCCACTTT
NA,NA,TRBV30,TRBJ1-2,CAWSVLRGYTF,TGTGCCTGGAGTGTACTGAGGGGCTACACCTTC
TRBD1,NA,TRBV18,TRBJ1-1,CASSQGQGGTEAFF,TGTGCCAGCTCGCAGGGACAGGGGGGCACTGAAGCTTTCTTT
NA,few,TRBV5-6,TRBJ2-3,CASSLEQAVATQYF,TGTGCCAGCAGCTTGGAACAGGCGGTAGCTACGCAGTATTTT
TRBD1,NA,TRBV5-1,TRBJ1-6,CASSPGTGGSPLHF,TGCGCCAGCAGCCCGGGGACAGGGGGATCACCCCTCCACTTT
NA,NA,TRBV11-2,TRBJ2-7,CASSLVCCRESYEQYF,TGTGCCAGCAGCTTAGTTTGTTGCCGGGAGAGCTACGAGCAGTACTTC
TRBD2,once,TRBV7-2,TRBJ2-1,CASSKLAGVDNEQFF,TGTGCCAGCAGCAAGCTCGCGGGAGTAGACAATGAGCAGTTCTTC
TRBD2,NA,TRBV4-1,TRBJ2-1,CASSQEGLAKDEQFF,TGCGCCAGCAGCCAAGAGGGACTAGCGAAAGATGAGCAGTTCTTC
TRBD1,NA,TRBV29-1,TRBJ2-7,CSAGQGAREQYF,TGCAGCGCTGGACAGGGGGCGCGTGAGCAGTACTTC
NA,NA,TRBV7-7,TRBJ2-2,CASSLLAGINTGELFF,TGTGCCAGCAGCTTACTGGCGGGAATAAACACCGGGGAGCTGTTTTTT
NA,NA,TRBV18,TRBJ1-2,CASSRSDTYGYTF,TGTGCCAGCTCTCGTTCTGACACCTATGGCTACACCTTC
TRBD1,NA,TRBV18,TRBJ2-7,CASSLGTGSYEQYF,TGTGCCAGCTCCCTGGGGACAGGGTCCTACGAGCAGTACTTC
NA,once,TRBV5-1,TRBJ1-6,CASSSRDRTSPLHF,TGCGCCAGCAGCTCCCGGGATCGCACTTCACCCCTCCACTTT
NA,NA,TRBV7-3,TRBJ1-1,CASRRQWNTEAFF,TGTGCCAGCAGACGACAGTGGAACACTGAAGCTTTCTTT
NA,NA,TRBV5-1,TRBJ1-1,CVTPPKRRGTEAFF,TGCGTCACCCCTCCTAAACGTCGGGGAACTGAAGCTTTCTTT
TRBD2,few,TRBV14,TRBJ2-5,CASSGLAVETQYF,TGTGCCAGCAGCGGACTAGCGGTAGAGACCCAGTACTTC
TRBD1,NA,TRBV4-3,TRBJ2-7,CASSQGQGSYEQYF,TGCGCCAGCAGCCAGGGACAGGGCTCCTACGAGCAGTACTTC
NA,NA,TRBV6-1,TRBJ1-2,CASRGTTNYGYTF,TGTGCCAGCAGAGGGACAACTAACTATGGCTACACCTTC
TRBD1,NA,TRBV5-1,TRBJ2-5,CASSRGTGQETQYF,TGCGCCAGCAGCCGGGGGACAGGGCAAGAGACCCAGTACTTC
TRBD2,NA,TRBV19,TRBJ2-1,CASSIGLAEVGNEQFF,TGTGCCAGTAGTATAGGGCTAGCGGAGGTCGGAAATGAGCAGTTCTTC
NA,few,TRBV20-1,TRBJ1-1,CSARSGTEAFF,TGCAGTGCTAGGAGCGGAACTGAAGCTTTCTTT
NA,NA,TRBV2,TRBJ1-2,CASSEGLLAYGYTF,TGTGCCAGCAGTGAGGGCCTCCTCGCCTATGGCTACACCTTC
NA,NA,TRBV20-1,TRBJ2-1,CSARLGGAEFF,TGCAGTGCTAGATTAGGGGGGGCGGAGTTCTTC
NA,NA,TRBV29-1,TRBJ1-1,CSAAGRGTEAFF,TGCAGCGCTGCGGGTCGCGGAACTGAAGCTTTCTTT
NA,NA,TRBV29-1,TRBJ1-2,CSVDRTNYGYTF,TGCAGCGTTGACAGAACTAACTATGGCTACACCTTC
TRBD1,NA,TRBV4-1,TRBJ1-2,CASSQSDRGEGYTF,TGCGCCAGCAGCCAATCGGACAGGGGTGAAGGCTACACCTTC
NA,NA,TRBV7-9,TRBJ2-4,CASSPHHIQYF,TGTGCCAGCAGCCCACATCACATTCAGTACTTC
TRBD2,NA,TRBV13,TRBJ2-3,CASGSSGGSDTQYF,TGTGCCAGCGGGTCTAGCGGGGGTTCAGATACGCAGTATTTT
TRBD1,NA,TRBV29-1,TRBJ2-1,CSVEGDRGNHEQFF,TGCAGCGTTGAAGGAGACAGGGGGAACCATGAGCAGTTCTTC
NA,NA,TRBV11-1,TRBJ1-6,CASSLGWGGSPLHF,TGTGCCAGCAGCTTGGGATGGGGAGGTTCACCCCTCCACTTT
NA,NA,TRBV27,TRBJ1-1,CASSPGLAQPNTEAFF,TGTGCCAGCAGTCCAGGGCTTGCGCAGCCGAACACTGAAGCTTTCTTT
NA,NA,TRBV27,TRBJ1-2,CASSPLLGHPYGYTF,TGTGCCAGCAGTCCACTTTTGGGACACCCATATGGCTACACCTTC
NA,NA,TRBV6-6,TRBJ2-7,CASRSGTYEQYF,TGTGCCAGCCGGAGCGGAACCTACGAGCAGTACTTC
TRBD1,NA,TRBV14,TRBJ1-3,CASSHAGGTGNTIYF,TGTGCCAGCAGCCATGCAGGGGGCACTGGAAACACCATATATTTT
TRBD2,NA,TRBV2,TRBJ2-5,CASKSRGGKETQYF,TGTGCCAGCAAATCGCGGGGGGGGAAAGAGACCCAGTACTTC
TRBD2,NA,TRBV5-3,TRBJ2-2,CARSLDVRGATGELFF,TGTGCCAGAAGCTTGGATGTGCGGGGGGCCACCGGGGAGCTGTTTTTT
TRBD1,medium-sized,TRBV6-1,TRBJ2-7,CASSEALGTGSYEQYF,TGTGCCAGCAGTGAAGCGCTCGGGACAGGCTCCTACGAGCAGTACTTC
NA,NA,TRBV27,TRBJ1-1,CASSVSFWTEAFF,TGTGCCAGCAGTGTGAGTTTTTGGACTGAAGCTTTCTTT
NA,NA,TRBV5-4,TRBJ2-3,CASSLWVGAEDTQYF,TGTGCCAGCAGCTTGTGGGTGGGAGCCGAAGATACGCAGTATTTT
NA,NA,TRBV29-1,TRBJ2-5,CSVQSVLEIRRTQYF,TGCAGCGTACAATCCGTCCTCGAGATTAGGAGGACCCAGTACTTC
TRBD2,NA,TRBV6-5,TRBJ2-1,CASGGLAGYNEQFF,TGTGCCAGCGGGGGACTAGCGGGCTACAATGAGCAGTTCTTC
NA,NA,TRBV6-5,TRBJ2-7,CASSSTDYSYEQYF,TGTGCCAGCAGTTCCACGGACTACTCCTACGAGCAGTACTTC
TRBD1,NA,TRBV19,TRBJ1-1,CASSIYRDSTEAFF,TGTGCCAGTAGTATTTACCGGGACAGCACTGAAGCTTTCTTT
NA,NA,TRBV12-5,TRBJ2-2,CASGLSTNTGELFF,TGTGCTAGTGGTCTATCGACGAACACCGGGGAGCTGTTTTTT
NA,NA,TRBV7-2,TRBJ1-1,CASSPDMNTEAFF,TGTGCCAGCAGCCCGGACATGAACACTGAAGCTTTCTTT